This T cell receptor beta chain was observed in a study of blood T cell repertoires in COVID-19. Study in general: The samples span acute and convalescent COVID-19 from the United States, Italy and Spain.

V lost 7 bases and J 7 bases, leaving 13 bases between the germline ends. CDR3 length: 12 amino acids. The V gene's germline CDR1 is SNHLY and CDR2 FYNNEI. Some clones are missing from TCRdb's copy, which holds only in-frame ones; the method was immunoSEQ multiplex PCR. The sample lists about 220,000 clones, approximately 85% occurring once. This clonotype was obtained from a woman in her 70s with COVID-19, enrolled during active disease. V and J are TRBV2 and TRBJ2-5; a possible D gene is TRBD1 (6 bases). Material: peripheral blood. In DNA, the CDR3 is TGTGCCAGCAATCTCGGACAGCTGACCCAGTACTTC. Its protein is CASNLGQLTQYF.